This entry lists 14 T cell receptor beta chains sequenced from one sample in a study of blood T cell repertoires in COVID-19 (dated by TCRdb to the early 2020s). Library preparation used the immunoSEQ multiplex PCR assay. Here the immuneACCESS table is served through TCRdb, limited to in-frame sequences with V and J called. Missing clones are a known gap in these copies; in checked studies unresolved V genes cover under half, and the rest lacks a known reason. This sample lists about 260,000 clones; 86% were detected once. The top ten hold approximately 2% of the sample. Sequencing input: PBMCs or T cells enriched from blood (not recorded which). Receptors originate from a woman in her 50s who had recovered from COVID-19.

This chain links TRBV7-3 with TRBJ2-5, with 15 bases aligning to TRBD2. This CDR3 spans 16 amino acids. Germline values: CDR1 SGHTA, CDR2 FQGTGA. Germline trimming cut 4 bases from V and 2 bases from J; bases unmatched to any gene: 2. CDR3 in DNA: TGTGCCAGCAGCTCCGGGACTAGCGGGGGGCAAGAGACCCAGTACTTC. Translated: CASSSGTSGGQETQYF. The variable domain in full, with the rest retrieved from reference TRBV7-3 and TRBJ2-5, is GAGVSQTPSNKVTEKGKYVELRCDPISGHTALYWYRQSLGQGPEFLIYFQGTGAADDSGLPNDRFFAVRPEGSVSTLKIQRTERGDSAVYLCASSSGTSGGQETQYFGPGTRLLVL.

The chain uses TRBV11-2 and TRBJ2-7; 7 positions match TRBD1. The CDR3 covers 15 residues. Germline V CDR1 and CDR2: SGHAT, FQNNGV. The trim removed 5 bases at V and 4 bases at J, leaving 11 bases unmatched. CDR3 nucleotide sequence: TGTGCCAGCAGCCCCGTGACAGGGTTCGGGTACGAGCAGTACTTC. Amino acid sequence: CASSPVTGFGYEQYF.

V gene TRBV4-1 combines with J gene TRBJ1-2; weak D call: TRBD1 (6 bases). Trimming removed 1 base from V and 5 bases from J, with 14 bases in between. CDR3 length: 15 amino acids. Germline V gene sequence: CDR1 MGHRA, CDR2 YSYEKL. The CDR3 sequence is CASSQVPGHKYGYTF. Here the CDR3 DNA reads TGCGCCAGCAGCCAAGTACCGGGACACAAATATGGCTACACCTTC.

Turning to this clone: The sample carries other DNA sequences with the same CDR3. CDR3 loop: CASSLGLAVSTDTQYF. CDR3 DNA sequence: TGTGCCAGCAGCTTGGGACTAGCCGTTAGCACAGATACGCAGTATTTT. The chain has TRBV5-4 and TRBJ2-3; 7 bases fit TRBD2. CDR3 length equals 16 residues. After removal of 0 bases from V and 0 bases from J, the junction contained 4 bases not matched to a gene. Germline-derived CDR1 and CDR2 are SGHNT and YYREEE (reference sequence).

In this sample, this clone turned up once. Here the CDR3 DNA reads TGTGCCAGCAGCCGGACAGGGGGAAACTCACCCCTCCACTTT. Its protein is CASSRTGGNSPLHF. The chain combines TRBV7-3 with TRBJ1-6; 10 bases align to TRBD1. The CDR3 contains 14 residues. Germline-derived CDR1 and CDR2 are SGHTA and FQGTGA. V trimming: 5 bases; J trimming: 10 bases; junction bases outside the gene matches: 5.

The chain uses TRBV10-3 and TRBJ1-1; D ambiguous. Germline lookup yields CDR1 ENHRY and CDR2 SYGVKD. V gave up 10 bases and J gave up 0 bases, with 12 bases separating them. This CDR3 is built from 13 residues. DNA of the CDR3: TGTGCCAACCAGAGGGAGGTGAACACTGAAGCTTTCTTT. Translated, it gives CANQREVNTEAFF.

The chain has TRBV4-1 and TRBJ1-5; D is undetermined. Trimming took 1 base from V and 4 from J, leaving 8 bases between them. CDR1 MGHRA and CDR2 YSYEKL come from the germline V gene. The CDR3 length is 14 residues. The CDR3 loop reads CASSQGPTNQPQHF. The CDR3 nucleotides are TGCGCCAGCAGCCAAGGCCCAACTAATCAGCCCCAGCATTTT.

Concerning this clone itself: An end of the junction differs from the germline gene, which may be a read error. This chain links TRBV7-7 with TRBJ1-3; the D is unclear. The CDR3 is 13 amino acids. Per germline, CDR1 SSHAT and CDR2 FNYEAQ (reference sequence). The CDR3 reads CASSLSSGNTIYF. DNA of the CDR3: TGTGCTAGCAGCCTATCCTCTGGAAACACCATATATTTT.

The chain couples TRBV18 to TRBJ2-7, with 7 bases that match TRBD2. Trimming removed 2 bases from V and 4 bases from J; junction bases left unmatched: 11. Germline V CDR1 and CDR2: KGHSH, LQKENI. The length of the CDR3 is 16 residues. CDR3 nucleotides: TGTGCCAGCTCACCAAGCGGGATACGGGGTCCTTACGAGCAGTACTTC. Its translation is CASSPSGIRGPYEQYF.

CDR3 region: CASSYSERYEQYF. The CDR3 region has the DNA TGTGCCAGCAGTTACAGCGAAAGATACGAGCAGTACTTC. This chain uses TRBV6-6 with TRBJ2-7; D ambiguous. The CDR3 is 13 residues long. Trimming stripped 2 bases from V and 4 bases from J, with 9 bases between. Germline loops: CDR1 MNHNY, CDR2 SVGAGI (reference sequence).

The chain employs TRBV7-3 and TRBJ2-3, with 8 nucleotides matching TRBD2. The CDR3 has 18 residues. V lost 5 bases to trimming and J lost 0 bases; unmatched junction nucleotides: 13. Germline CDR1 reads SGHTA; CDR2 reads FQGTGA. DNA of the CDR3: TGTGCCAGCAGCCCTGACGCTGAGCGGGGGACCAGCACAGATACGCAGTATTTT. Protein: CASSPDAERGTSTDTQYF.

The chain has TRBV18 and TRBJ1-1; D is perhaps TRBD1 (6 bases). Germline CDR1 is KGHSH and CDR2 is LQKENI. Trimming cost V 1 base and J 3 bases, with 9 bases left between them. This CDR3 contains 14 residues. The CDR3 reads CASSPRSGDTEAFF. The CDR3 DNA follows: TGTGCCAGCTCACCACGATCAGGGGACACTGAAGCTTTCTTT.

This clone was observed a single time. The rearrangement links TRBV10-2 to TRBJ1-2; 10 bases fit TRBD1. Germline CDR1 and CDR2: WSHSY and SAAADI. This CDR3 contains 14 residues. Germline trimming cut 7 bases from V and 7 bases from J; bases unmatched to any gene: 9. The CDR3, as DNA: TGCGCCAGCATGCCGCGACAGGGGGCCAGTGGCTACACCTTC. This gives the protein CASMPRQGASGYTF.

The chain uses TRBV5-1 and TRBJ1-2, with 7 bases that match TRBD1. J was trimmed by 4 bases and V by 4 bases; bases with no gene match: 4. Per germline, CDR1 SGHRS and CDR2 YFSETQ. The CDR3 extends over 13 amino acids. The CDR3 DNA is TGCGCCAGCAGCACCGGGACAGCCTATGGCTACACCTTC. It is translated as CASSTGTAYGYTF.